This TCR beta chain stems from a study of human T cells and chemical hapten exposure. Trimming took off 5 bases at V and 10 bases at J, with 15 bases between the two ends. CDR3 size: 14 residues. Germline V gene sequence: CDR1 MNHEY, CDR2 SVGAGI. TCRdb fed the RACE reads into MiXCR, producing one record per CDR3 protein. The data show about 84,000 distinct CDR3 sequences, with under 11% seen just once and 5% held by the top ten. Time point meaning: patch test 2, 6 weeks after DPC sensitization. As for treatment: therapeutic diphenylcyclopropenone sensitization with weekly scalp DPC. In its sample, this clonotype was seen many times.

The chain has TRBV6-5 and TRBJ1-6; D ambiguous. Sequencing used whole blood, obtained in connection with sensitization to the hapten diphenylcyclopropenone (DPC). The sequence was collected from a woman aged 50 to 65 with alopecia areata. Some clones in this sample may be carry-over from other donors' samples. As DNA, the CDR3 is TGTGCCAGCAGTATTGGTAGGGAGAGCTCACCCCTCCACTTT. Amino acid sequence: CASSIGRESSPLHF.